Listed here are 6 T cell receptor beta chains from one sample, sequenced in a study of T-cell memory formation after mild COVID-19. Each CDR3 protein gets one entry after TCRdb re-called the 5' RACE reads with MiXCR. This table has 200,000 to 250,000 distinct CDR3 sequences, approximately 10% appearing once. The sample taken for sequencing was PBMCs or a T cell subset sorted from them (not recorded which). The source of these receptors is a man younger than 35 who had mild COVID-19 (a few samples of this study predate the infection). Cell type and time point are not known.

In nucleotides, the CDR3 is TGTGCCAGCAGCTTAGCATATACGCAGTATTTT. It is translated as CASSLAYTQYF. The chain carries TRBV7-6 and TRBJ2-3; D unresolved. V was clipped by 0 bases and J by 7 bases, with 2 bases between them. Germline CDR1 and CDR2: SGHVS and FNYEAQ. The CDR3 is made up of 11 amino acids. Using reference TRBV7-6 and TRBJ2-3 for the parts outside the CDR3, the full variable domain is GAGVSQSPRYKVTKRGQDVALRCDPISGHVSLYWYRQALGQGPEFLTYFNYEAQQDKSGLPNDRFSAERPEGSISTLTIQRTEQRDSAMYRCASSLAYTQYFGPGTRLTVL.

The gene calls are TRBV19 and TRBJ1-6; D unclear. V lost 6 bases, J lost 0 bases, and 6 bases lay in between. CDR1 is LNHDA and CDR2 is SQIVND in the germline V gene (reference sequence). There are 14 residues in the CDR3. CDR3 bases: TGTGCCAGTAGGCCAAGCTCCTATAATTCACCCCTCCACTTT. This encodes CASRPSSYNSPLHF.

This clonotype was counted ten times or more. The CDR3 DNA sequence: TGTGCCAGCAAAATTCTAGGCCTGCCCGAGCAGTACTTC. This codes for CASKILGLPEQYF. The V call is TRBV12-3 or TRBV12-4, the J call TRBJ2-7, with no clear D. Deletions cut 7 bases from V and 6 bases from J, with 16 bases between. The length of the CDR3 is 13 residues.

The rearrangement uses TRBV29-1 and TRBJ2-3; D may be TRBD2 (5 bases). Per germline, CDR1 SQVTM and CDR2 ANQGSEA. V lost 6 bases and J 0 bases, leaving 10 bases between the germline ends. The CDR3 extends over 13 amino acids. This CDR3 reads CSVRAGSTDTQYF. The CDR3, as DNA: TGCAGCGTGAGGGCAGGCAGCACAGATACGCAGTATTTT.

This clonotype was recorded a few times. The J gene is TRBJ1-5, the V gene TRBV27; no firm D call. Trimming stripped 6 bases from V and 4 bases from J, with 10 bases between. The germline CDR1 and CDR2 sequences are MNHEY and SMNVEV (reference sequence). CDR3 length: 13 residues. This chain's CDR3 is CASREGWNQPQHF. In DNA form, the CDR3 reads TGTGCCAGCAGGGAGGGATGGAATCAGCCCCAGCATTTT.

The rearrangement joins TRBV5-4 to TRBJ1-5, with TRBD1 matching over 9 bases. CDR3 length: 17 residues. CDR1 is SGHNT and CDR2 is YYREEE in the germline V gene (reference sequence). The ends lost 7 bases at V and 6 bases at J; junction bases unmatched: 17. The CDR3 DNA reads TGTGCCAGCGGGGGACAGGGAATTTCGGACCCCGTTCAGCCCCAGCATTTT. It yields the protein CASGGQGISDPVQPQHF.